These 9 T cell receptor beta chains came from one sample sequenced in a study of human T cells and chemical hapten exposure. One entry per CDR3 protein results from TCRdb running MiXCR on the RACE reads. The sample records under 200,000 distinct CDR3 sequences, approximately 15% being singletons. Described time point: patch test 1, 2 weeks after DPC sensitization. Sample treatment: therapeutic diphenylcyclopropenone sensitization with weekly scalp DPC. Sequenced material: whole blood, taken in connection with sensitization to the hapten diphenylcyclopropenone (DPC). The receptors come from a woman in her thirties with alopecia areata. Some clones in this sample may be carry-over from other donors' samples.

This sequence joins TRBV3-1 and TRBJ2-1; D is ambiguous. Trimming took 3 bases from V and 6 from J, leaving 9 bases between them. The CDR3 contains 13 residues. The germline V gene encodes CDR1 LGHDT and CDR2 YNNKEL (reference sequence). The CDR3 protein is CASSHFPLNEQFF. Written as DNA, the CDR3 is TGTGCCAGCAGCCACTTTCCCCTCAATGAGCAGTTCTTC.

This sequence joins TRBV6-6 and TRBJ2-3; TRBD1 matches at 10 bases. The CDR3 is 16 residues long. Germline-derived CDR1 and CDR2 are MNHNY and SVGAGI (reference sequence). V lost 8 bases to trimming and J lost 4 bases; unmatched junction nucleotides: 12. The CDR3 sequence: CASRNDGTGDADTQYF. CDR3 in DNA: TGTGCCAGCCGAAACGATGGGACAGGGGATGCAGATACGCAGTATTTT.

The V gene is TRBV20-1, the J gene TRBJ1-1, with TRBD1 matching over 7 bases. The CDR3 length is 13 residues. The junction had 8 bases not matched to a gene; V was cut back by 5 bases and J by 5 bases. CDR1 and CDR2 (germline): DFQATT, SNEGSKA (reference sequence). CDR3 amino acids: CSADRDRRTEAFF. The CDR3 DNA reads TGCAGTGCTGACAGGGACCGGCGGACTGAAGCTTTCTTT.

This clonotype appeared a few times. The junction departs from germline at one end; a sequencing error may be responsible. This chain joins TRBV5-1 and TRBJ2-3, with D perhaps matching TRBD2 (5 bases). This CDR3 region has 12 residues. Germline assignment: CDR1 SGHRS and CDR2 YFSETQ. The CDR3 here is CASSLADRHMHF. In nucleotides, the CDR3 is TGCGCCAGCAGCTTAGCGGACCGCCACATGCATTTT.

This clonotype was seen more than once but under ten times. The rearrangement links TRBV4-1 to TRBJ1-1; D not resolved. The germline CDR1 and CDR2 sequences are MGHRA and YSYEKL. The germline V and J ends were trimmed by 1 base and 5 bases, with 8 bases remaining between them. The CDR3 has 13 amino acids. The CDR3 reads CASSQVGWTEAFF. CDR3 nucleotide sequence: TGCGCCAGCAGCCAAGTTGGATGGACTGAAGCTTTCTTT.

This clonotype appeared a few times. The chain couples TRBV6-2 or TRBV6-3 to TRBJ1-2; D is perhaps TRBD1 (5 bases). This CDR3 has 13 residues. Looked up from germline, CDR1 is MNHEY and CDR2 is SVGEGT. V lost 9 bases, J lost 6 bases, and 17 bases lay in between. The CDR3 here is CASFLTGENGYTF. DNA for the CDR3: TGTGCCAGTTTCTTAACGGGGGAGAATGGCTACACCTTC.

This chain uses TRBV20-1 with TRBJ2-1; D perhaps matches TRBD2 (6 bases). The CDR3 runs to 13 residues. Looked up from germline, CDR1 is DFQATT and CDR2 is SNEGSKA (reference sequence). CDR3 sequence (DNA): TGCTCTACCCGGGACTCCCACCTCAATGAGCAGTTCTTC. This gives the protein CSTRDSHLNEQFF.

The chain has TRBV7-2 and TRBJ2-3; D call uncertain. The CDR3 spans 14 residues. Trimming removed 5 bases from V and 7 bases from J, with 16 bases in between. Germline V gives CDR1 SGHTA, CDR2 FQGNSA. CDR3 sequence: CASSADQYWNTQYF. The CDR3 DNA reads TGTGCCAGCAGCGCCGACCAGTATTGGAATACGCAGTATTTT.

The rearrangement uses TRBV10-2 and TRBJ2-2; D gene unclear. V lost 7 bases, J lost 2 bases, and 2 bases lay in between. The germline CDR1 and CDR2 sequences are WSHSY and SAAADI. This CDR3 contains 11 residues. The CDR3 nucleotides read TGCGCCAGCACCAACACCGGGGAGCTGTTTTTT. Encoded protein: CASTNTGELFF.